Detailed here is one T cell receptor beta chain. The V end lost 6 bases, the J end lost 6 bases, and 15 bases lay between the germline ends. This CDR3 comprises 13 residues. The germline V gene has CDR1 SGHDN and CDR2 FVKESK. This sample stems from a study of T cell responses to AZD1222 COVID-19 vaccine. The repertoire was sequenced with immunoSEQ multiplex PCR; TCRdb's copy has only in-frame clones and lacks some. Found here are about 180,000 clones, less than 90% of them singletons; the top ten hold roughly 1.7%. The source of this sequence is an adult in good health. The specimen was peripheral blood, collected on day 0 of AZD1222 vaccination. The V and J genes are TRBV14 and TRBJ2-7; D gene uncertain. CDR3: CASRDGLSPEQYF. The CDR3 DNA follows: TGTGCCAGCAGGGATGGCCTTTCCCCCGAGCAGTACTTC.